This TCR beta chain comes out of a study of CD8+ T cells in alopecia areata. General study points: TCRs were shared less clearly across patients than in mice, possibly for HLA-related reasons.

Regarding this clone: Its antigen is not identified.

Reverse transcribed after extraction, RNA yielded cDNA as the sequencing template. Repertoires were generated with immunoSEQ multiplex PCR, while TCRdb's copy carries only in-frame clones and drops some. The repertoire holds roughly 140,000 clones, with less than 75% as singletons. Germline V CDR1 and CDR2: SQVTM, ANQGSEA. CDR3 length equals 10 residues. Trimming took off 5 bases at V and 5 bases at J, with 7 bases between the two ends. V is TRBV29-1 and J is TRBJ2-7; no clear D gene. Sequencing input: CD8+ T cells sorted from blood. The sequence was collected from a human donor in good health. The CDR3 coding sequence is TGCAGCGTTTCGGTCAACGAGCAGTACTTC. Translated, it gives CSVSVNEQYF.